The present T cell receptor beta chain was sequenced within a study of blood T cell repertoires in COVID-19. In the study overall: From the United States, Italy and Spain came samples of acute and convalescent COVID-19.

Authors' processing steps: Estimation of nucleated cell counts relied on the amplification of reference gene primers. Measured with immunoSEQ multiplex PCR; TCRdb has only the in-frame clones, and not every one. The V and J calls and the clone size are those of that table, but D and trimming were determined from the DNA. The sample has hundreds of thousands of clones, around 80% seen once. Germline CDR1 is MNHNY and CDR2 is SVGAGI (reference sequence). The ends were cut back, 6 bases at V and 5 bases at J, with 16 bases in the middle. The CDR3 consists of 15 residues. The TCR originated in an elderly woman with acute or convalescent COVID-19. The chain couples TRBV6-6 to TRBJ1-4; possible D gene TRBD1, 6 bases. Sequencing was done on a sample of peripheral blood. The CDR3 region is CASSLGGLGNEKLFF. The CDR3 DNA follows: TGTGCCAGCAGCCTGGGGGGGCTTGGGAATGAAAAACTGTTTTTT.